This paragraph reports one T cell receptor (beta chain). The PCR used 60 Vbeta and 13 Jbeta primers. The table came from immunoSEQ multiplex PCR; TCRdb's copy has only in-frame clones and leaves some out. The sample consists of about 140,000 clones, about 80% of them appearing once. The source of the sample is a study of cytomegalovirus exposure and HLA in healthy donors. Study at large: Earlier, 150 million to 200 million T cells were analyzed, and 95 million to 140 million unique TCR beta sequences were found among them.

Germline CDR1 reads SQVTM; CDR2 reads ANQGSEA. V shed 2 bases and J shed 2 bases, with 9 bases lying between them. This CDR3 contains 13 residues. The sequenced sample was PBMCs. This chain uses TRBV29-1 with TRBJ2-5, with D unclear. This receptor was identified in a man between 35 and 55 years old in good health and CMV-seronegative. In DNA, the CDR3 is TGCAGCGTTGAAACAGCACGTCAAGAGACCCAGTACTTC. This translates into CSVETARQETQYF.